A selection of T cell receptor beta chains follows, all from one sample in a study of identical twins. TCRdb re-called the 5' RACE reads through MiXCR, storing one row per CDR3 protein. The sample holds about 490,000 distinct CDR3 sequences, nearly 15% seen once. These data were also reused for a study on yellow fever vaccine responses in identical twins.

The sequencing sample was made of CD4+ T cells sorted from blood. These TCRs come from a woman aged 18-35 years in good health. CDR3s include the opening cysteine and the closing phenylalanine or tryptophan. The order of the fields is V gene, D gene, clone size, J gene, CDR3 DNA, CDR3 protein. D genes are given only for firm matches. Not every row has a clone size; where given, it reads once, few, many or a size class.

v_call: TRBV28; d_call: .; clone_size: .; j_call: TRBJ1-4; cdr3_nt: TGTGCCAGCGCCGGGGCGGCTAATGAAAAACTGTTTTTT; cdr3_aa: CASAGAANEKLFF
v_call: TRBV7-2; d_call: .; clone_size: few; j_call: TRBJ1-2; cdr3_nt: TGTGCCAGCAGCTTAGCGCTTGCCTTAAGCTACGGTGGCTACACCTTC; cdr3_aa: CASSLALALSYGGYTF
v_call: TRBV20-1; d_call: .; clone_size: .; j_call: TRBJ1-5; cdr3_nt: TGCAGTGCTACCATGGCGGGACAAAGCAATCAGCCCCAGCATTTT; cdr3_aa: CSATMAGQSNQPQHF
v_call: TRBV4-1; d_call: .; clone_size: few; j_call: TRBJ1-5; cdr3_nt: TGCGCCAGCAGCCAAGGAAATCAGGGTTGGGCTCAGCCCCAGCATTTT; cdr3_aa: CASSQGNQGWAQPQHF
v_call: TRBV28; d_call: TRBD1; clone_size: .; j_call: TRBJ1-2; cdr3_nt: TGTGCCAGCAGACCAGGGGGCGCGAGCTATGGCTACACCTTC; cdr3_aa: CASRPGGASYGYTF
v_call: TRBV5-1; d_call: .; clone_size: few; j_call: TRBJ2-5; cdr3_nt: TGCGCCAGCAGCTTGGCCCCTTGGGTGGAAGAGACCCAGTACTTC; cdr3_aa: CASSLAPWVEETQYF
v_call: TRBV23-1; d_call: .; clone_size: .; j_call: TRBJ2-3; cdr3_nt: TGCGCCCCCAAGGGGGGCCCTGATACTGGCACAGATACGCAGTATTTT; cdr3_aa: CAPKGGPDTGTDTQYF
v_call: TRBV10-3; d_call: TRBD1; clone_size: few; j_call: TRBJ1-2; cdr3_nt: TGTGCCATCAGGGAGAGACAGGGCGACTATGGCTACACCTTC; cdr3_aa: CAIRERQGDYGYTF
v_call: TRBV2; d_call: .; clone_size: few; j_call: TRBJ2-5; cdr3_nt: TGTGCCAGCAGAGAACAGGGTTCGGAGACCCAGTACTTC; cdr3_aa: CASREQGSETQYF
v_call: TRBV5-1; d_call: .; clone_size: few; j_call: TRBJ2-7; cdr3_nt: TGCGCCAGCAGCTTTAGTCAATTGCCCTACGAGCAGTACTTC; cdr3_aa: CASSFSQLPYEQYF
v_call: TRBV7-2; d_call: .; clone_size: few; j_call: TRBJ2-3; cdr3_nt: TGTGCCAGCAGCTTAGGGAGGCTAGGCTTCACAGATACGCAGTATTTT; cdr3_aa: CASSLGRLGFTDTQYF
v_call: TRBV20-1; d_call: TRBD2; clone_size: .; j_call: TRBJ2-2; cdr3_nt: TGCAGTGCTAGAGATCGGGCCAGCGGGGGAGCGAACACCGGGGAGCTGTTTTTT; cdr3_aa: CSARDRASGGANTGELFF
v_call: TRBV29-1; d_call: .; clone_size: few; j_call: TRBJ2-1; cdr3_nt: TGCAGCGTTGAAGGCAGGGCTTCCTACAATGAGCAGTTCTTC; cdr3_aa: CSVEGRASYNEQFF
v_call: TRBV7-3; d_call: .; clone_size: few; j_call: TRBJ2-5; cdr3_nt: TGTGCCAGCAGCTTTCAAGCGGGCATCCTTAATGACCAGTACTTC; cdr3_aa: CASSFQAGILNDQYF
v_call: TRBV12-3/TRBV12-4; d_call: .; clone_size: many; j_call: TRBJ1-1; cdr3_nt: TGTGCCAGCAGTTTGCCGGCGCAGAACACTGAAGCTTTCTTT; cdr3_aa: CASSLPAQNTEAFF
v_call: TRBV7-9; d_call: TRBD1; clone_size: .; j_call: TRBJ1-2; cdr3_nt: TGTGCCAGCAGCCCCGGACAGGGGGTGAGCTACACCTTC; cdr3_aa: CASSPGQGVSYTF
v_call: TRBV5-1; d_call: TRBD1; clone_size: few; j_call: TRBJ1-5; cdr3_nt: TGCGCCAGCCGGGACAGCGACAATCAGCCCCAGCATTTT; cdr3_aa: CASRDSDNQPQHF
v_call: TRBV25-1; d_call: .; clone_size: .; j_call: TRBJ1-3; cdr3_nt: TGTGCCAGCAGTGCAGAACCGATAGGAAACACCATATATTTT; cdr3_aa: CASSAEPIGNTIYF
v_call: TRBV11-2; d_call: .; clone_size: .; j_call: TRBJ2-3; cdr3_nt: TGTGCCAGCAGCTTAGACCGGGGGGCGGTGACAGATACGCAGTATTTT; cdr3_aa: CASSLDRGAVTDTQYF
v_call: TRBV20-1; d_call: TRBD1; clone_size: few; j_call: TRBJ1-1; cdr3_nt: TGCAGTGCTGCGACCGGGACAGAGAGTGAAGCTTTCTTT; cdr3_aa: CSAATGTESEAFF
v_call: TRBV29-1; d_call: TRBD2; clone_size: few; j_call: TRBJ2-3; cdr3_nt: TGCAGCGTTGGACGGGGACTAGCGTCTTTCACAGATACGCAGTATTTT; cdr3_aa: CSVGRGLASFTDTQYF
v_call: TRBV3-1; d_call: .; clone_size: .; j_call: TRBJ1-1; cdr3_nt: TGTGCCAGCAGCCACGGGGGTGTGGGCACTGAAGCTTTCTTT; cdr3_aa: CASSHGGVGTEAFF
v_call: TRBV10-3; d_call: .; clone_size: .; j_call: TRBJ2-5; cdr3_nt: TGTGCCATCAGTGACGGCAATCAAGAGACCCAGTACTTC; cdr3_aa: CAISDGNQETQYF
v_call: TRBV5-1; d_call: .; clone_size: .; j_call: TRBJ2-7; cdr3_nt: TGCGCCAGCAGCGGCCTCTACGAGCAGTACTTC; cdr3_aa: CASSGLYEQYF
v_call: TRBV27; d_call: .; clone_size: few; j_call: TRBJ1-6; cdr3_nt: TGTGCCAGCAGTCCAGGACAGACATATAATTCACCCCTCCACTTT; cdr3_aa: CASSPGQTYNSPLHF
v_call: TRBV10-3; d_call: .; clone_size: .; j_call: TRBJ1-1; cdr3_nt: TGTGCCATCAGTGAGTCCGTACAGGGCACTGAAGCTTTCTTT; cdr3_aa: CAISESVQGTEAFF
v_call: TRBV9; d_call: .; clone_size: .; j_call: TRBJ2-3; cdr3_nt: TGTGCCAGCAGCCCGACTCCGCCGGGGGGCACAGATACGCAGTATTTT; cdr3_aa: CASSPTPPGGTDTQYF
v_call: TRBV20-1; d_call: .; clone_size: .; j_call: TRBJ2-1; cdr3_nt: TGCAGTGCAATGACAGACAGCTCCTACAATGAGCAGTTCTTC; cdr3_aa: CSAMTDSSYNEQFF
v_call: TRBV5-8; d_call: .; clone_size: .; j_call: TRBJ2-1; cdr3_nt: TGTGCCAGCAGCTTGCAGTCCGGCTCCTACAATGAGCAGTTCTTC; cdr3_aa: CASSLQSGSYNEQFF
v_call: TRBV6-1; d_call: .; clone_size: .; j_call: TRBJ2-3; cdr3_nt: TGTGCCAGCCGGGTCGGGGGAAGGGGTAACACAGATACGCAGTATTTT; cdr3_aa: CASRVGGRGNTDTQYF
v_call: TRBV12-3/TRBV12-4; d_call: TRBD1; clone_size: few; j_call: TRBJ2-5; cdr3_nt: TGTGCCAGCAGTTTATGGGACAGGGGCAAACAAGAGACCCAGTACTTC; cdr3_aa: CASSLWDRGKQETQYF
v_call: TRBV12-3/TRBV12-4; d_call: .; clone_size: .; j_call: TRBJ1-3; cdr3_nt: TGTGCCAGCAGTTTAAAACTCTCTGGAAACACCATATATTTT; cdr3_aa: CASSLKLSGNTIYF
v_call: TRBV15; d_call: .; clone_size: few; j_call: TRBJ2-1; cdr3_nt: TGTGCCACCAGCTACGGGACATTCAACAATGAGCAGTTCTTC; cdr3_aa: CATSYGTFNNEQFF
v_call: TRBV5-1; d_call: TRBD2; clone_size: .; j_call: TRBJ2-1; cdr3_nt: TGCGCCAGCAGCACACTAGCGGGATCCTACAATGAGCAGTTCTTC; cdr3_aa: CASSTLAGSYNEQFF
v_call: TRBV6-1; d_call: .; clone_size: .; j_call: TRBJ1-1; cdr3_nt: TGTGCCAGCCAGAGGCAGGACACTGAAGCTTTCTTT; cdr3_aa: CASQRQDTEAFF
v_call: TRBV24-1; d_call: .; clone_size: few; j_call: TRBJ2-7; cdr3_nt: TGTGCCACCAGTCAGGGGGGGCAGAGTGCCTACGAGCAGTACTTC; cdr3_aa: CATSQGGQSAYEQYF
v_call: TRBV2; d_call: TRBD2; clone_size: few; j_call: TRBJ2-3; cdr3_nt: TGTGCCAGCAGTGACGGGGGGGGAAGCACAGATACGCAGTATTTT; cdr3_aa: CASSDGGGSTDTQYF
v_call: TRBV20-1; d_call: TRBD2; clone_size: .; j_call: TRBJ2-3; cdr3_nt: TGCAGTGCTATTGCGGGGGGGAGTAGTCTGGATACGCAGTATTTT; cdr3_aa: CSAIAGGSSLDTQYF
v_call: TRBV5-1; d_call: .; clone_size: few; j_call: TRBJ2-2; cdr3_nt: TGCGCCAGCAGCTTTGGGGCGCCAAACACCGGGGAGCTGTTTTTT; cdr3_aa: CASSFGAPNTGELFF